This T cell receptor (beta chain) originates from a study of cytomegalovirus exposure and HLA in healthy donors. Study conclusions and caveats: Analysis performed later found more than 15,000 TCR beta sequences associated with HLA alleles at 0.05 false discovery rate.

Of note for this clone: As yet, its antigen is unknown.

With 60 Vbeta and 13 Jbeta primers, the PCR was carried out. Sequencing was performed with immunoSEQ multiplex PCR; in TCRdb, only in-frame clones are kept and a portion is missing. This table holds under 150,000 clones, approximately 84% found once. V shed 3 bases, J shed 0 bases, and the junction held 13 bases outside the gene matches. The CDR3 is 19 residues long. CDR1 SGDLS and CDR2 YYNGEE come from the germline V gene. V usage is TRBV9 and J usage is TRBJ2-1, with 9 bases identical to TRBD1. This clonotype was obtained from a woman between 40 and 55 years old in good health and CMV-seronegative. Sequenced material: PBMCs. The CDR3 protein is CASSANRDRVGGSYNEQFF. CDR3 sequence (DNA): TGTGCCAGCAGCGCCAACCGGGACAGGGTTGGGGGCTCCTACAATGAGCAGTTCTTC.